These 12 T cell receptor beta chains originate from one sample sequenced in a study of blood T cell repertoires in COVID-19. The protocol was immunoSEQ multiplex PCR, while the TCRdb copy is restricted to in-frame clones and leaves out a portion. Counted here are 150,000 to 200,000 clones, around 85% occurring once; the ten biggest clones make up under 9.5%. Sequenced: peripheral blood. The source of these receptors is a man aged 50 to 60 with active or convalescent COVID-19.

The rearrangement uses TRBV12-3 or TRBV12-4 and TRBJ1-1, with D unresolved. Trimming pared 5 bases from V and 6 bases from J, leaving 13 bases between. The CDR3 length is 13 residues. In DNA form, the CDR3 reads TGTGCCAGCAGTCGAACGACTTTAGCTGAAGCTTTCTTT. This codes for CASSRTTLAEAFF.

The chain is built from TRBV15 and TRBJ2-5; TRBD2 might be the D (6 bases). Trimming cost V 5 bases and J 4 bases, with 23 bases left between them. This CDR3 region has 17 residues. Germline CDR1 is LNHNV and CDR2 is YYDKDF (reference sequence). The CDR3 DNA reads TGTGCCACCAGCCCATTTGTCCAATCCGGGAGTGGAGAGACCCAGTACTTC. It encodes CATSPFVQSGSGETQYF. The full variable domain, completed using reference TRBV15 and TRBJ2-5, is DAMVIQNPRYQVTQFGKPVTLSCSQTLNHNVMYWYQQKSSQAPKLLFHYYDKDFNNEADTPDNFQSRRPNTSFCFLDIRSPGLGDTAMYLCATSPFVQSGSGETQYFGPGTRLLVL.

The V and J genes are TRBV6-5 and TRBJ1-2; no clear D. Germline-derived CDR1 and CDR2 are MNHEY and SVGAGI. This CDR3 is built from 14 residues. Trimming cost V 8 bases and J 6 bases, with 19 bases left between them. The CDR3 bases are TGTGCCAGCGGACTTACAAGGCGAGGAAATGGCTACACCTTC. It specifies CASGLTRRGNGYTF.

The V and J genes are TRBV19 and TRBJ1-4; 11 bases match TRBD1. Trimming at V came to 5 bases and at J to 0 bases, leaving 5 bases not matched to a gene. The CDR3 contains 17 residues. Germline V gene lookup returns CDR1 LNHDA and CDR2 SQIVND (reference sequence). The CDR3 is CASSPKGQGATNEKLFF. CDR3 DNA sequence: TGTGCCAGTAGTCCGAAGGGACAGGGGGCAACTAATGAAAAACTGTTTTTT.

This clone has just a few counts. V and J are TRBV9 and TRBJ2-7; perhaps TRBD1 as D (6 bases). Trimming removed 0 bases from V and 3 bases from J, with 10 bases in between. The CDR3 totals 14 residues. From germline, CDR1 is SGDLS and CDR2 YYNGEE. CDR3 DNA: TGTGCCAGCAGCGTAGCTGCACAGGGCTACGAGCAGTACTTC. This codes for CASSVAAQGYEQYF.

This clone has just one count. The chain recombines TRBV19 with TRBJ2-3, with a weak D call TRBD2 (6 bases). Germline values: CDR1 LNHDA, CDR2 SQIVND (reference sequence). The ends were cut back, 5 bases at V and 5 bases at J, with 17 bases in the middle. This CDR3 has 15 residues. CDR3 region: CASSSPSAGVDTQYF. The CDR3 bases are TGTGCCAGTAGTTCCCCTAGCGCGGGCGTAGATACGCAGTATTTT.

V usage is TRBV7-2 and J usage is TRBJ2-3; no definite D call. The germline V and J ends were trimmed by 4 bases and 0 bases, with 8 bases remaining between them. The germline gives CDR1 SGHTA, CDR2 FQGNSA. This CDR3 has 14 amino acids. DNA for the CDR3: TGTGCCAGCAGCTGGGCCGCTAGCACAGATACGCAGTATTTT. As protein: CASSWAASTDTQYF.

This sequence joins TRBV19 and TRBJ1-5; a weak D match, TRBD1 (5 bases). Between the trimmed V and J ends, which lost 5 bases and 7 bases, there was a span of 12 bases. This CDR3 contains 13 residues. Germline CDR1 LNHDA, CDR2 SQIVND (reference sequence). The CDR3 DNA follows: TGTGCCAGTAGTTTCAGGGCGGGGCAGCCCCAGCATTTT. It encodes CASSFRAGQPQHF. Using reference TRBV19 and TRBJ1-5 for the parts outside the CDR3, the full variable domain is DGGITQSPKYLFRKEGQNVTLSCEQNLNHDAMYWYRQDPGQGLRLIYYSQIVNDFQKGDIAEGYSVSREKKESFPLTVTSAQKNPTAFYLCASSFRAGQPQHFGDGTRLSIL.

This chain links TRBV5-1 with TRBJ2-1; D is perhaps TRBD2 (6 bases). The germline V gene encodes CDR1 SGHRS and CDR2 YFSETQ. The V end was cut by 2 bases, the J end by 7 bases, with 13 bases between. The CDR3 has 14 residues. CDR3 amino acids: CASSFRGTRNEQFF. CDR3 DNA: TGCGCCAGCAGCTTTCGGGGGACTCGGAATGAGCAGTTCTTC.

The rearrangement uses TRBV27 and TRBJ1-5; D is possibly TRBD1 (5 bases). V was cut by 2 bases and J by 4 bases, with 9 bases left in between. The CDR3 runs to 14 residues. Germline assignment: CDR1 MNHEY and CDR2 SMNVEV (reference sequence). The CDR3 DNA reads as TGTGCCAGCAGTTTAACGGGGGTTAATCAGCCCCAGCATTTT. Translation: CASSLTGVNQPQHF.

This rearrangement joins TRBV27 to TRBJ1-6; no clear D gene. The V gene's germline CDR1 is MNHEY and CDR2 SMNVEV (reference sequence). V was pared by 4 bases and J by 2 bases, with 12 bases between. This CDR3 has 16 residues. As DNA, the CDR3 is TGTGCCAGCAGTTCAAGGACGGGAGCCTATAATTCACCCCTCCACTTT. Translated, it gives CASSSRTGAYNSPLHF.

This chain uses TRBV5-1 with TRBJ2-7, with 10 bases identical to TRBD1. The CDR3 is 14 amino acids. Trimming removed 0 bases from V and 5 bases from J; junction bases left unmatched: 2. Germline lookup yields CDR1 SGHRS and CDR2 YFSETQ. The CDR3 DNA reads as TGCGCCAGCAGCTTGGGACAGGGGGCGGACGAGCAGTACTTC. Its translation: CASSLGQGADEQYF.